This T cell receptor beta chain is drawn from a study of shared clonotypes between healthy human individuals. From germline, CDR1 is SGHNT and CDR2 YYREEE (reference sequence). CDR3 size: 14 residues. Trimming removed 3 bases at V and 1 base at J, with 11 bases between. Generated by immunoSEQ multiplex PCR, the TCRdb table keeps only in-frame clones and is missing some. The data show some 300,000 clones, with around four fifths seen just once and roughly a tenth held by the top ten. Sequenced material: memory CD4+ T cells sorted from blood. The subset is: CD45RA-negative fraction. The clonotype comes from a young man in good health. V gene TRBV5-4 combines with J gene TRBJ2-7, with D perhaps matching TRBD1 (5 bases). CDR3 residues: CASSSDSASYEQYF. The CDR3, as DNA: TGTGCCAGCAGCTCAGACAGCGCATCCTACGAGCAGTACTTC.